The next 5 T cell receptor beta chains were all read from a single sample in a study of radiation and T cells in renal cell carcinoma. Sequencing used immunoSEQ multiplex PCR; TCRdb keeps in-frame clones, though not all of them. Altogether about 43,000 clones are present, around four fifths being singletons, with the ten largest covering about 25%. Described time point: blood 4 weeks post-SBRT, at nephrectomy. Described treatment: 15 Gy SBRT to primary tumor, nephrectomy 4 weeks later. Sequencing was performed on blood, taken from a patient whose treatment included radiotherapy and nephrectomy. These receptors were collected from a woman in her 70s with renal cell carcinoma.

In its sample, this clone was seen once. A junction boundary mismatches the germline segment, possibly from a read error. The chain is built from TRBV10-1 and TRBJ2-3, with no clear D. Germline values: CDR1 WNHNN, CDR2 SYGVQD (reference sequence). The CDR3 covers 13 residues. The CDR3 nucleotides are TGTGCCAGCAGCCCCCCCCTCACAGATACGCAGTATTTT. Translation gives CASSPPLTDTQYF.

The chain joins TRBV10-3 to TRBJ1-1, with 8 bases aligning to TRBD1. Germline V gene sequence: CDR1 ENHRY, CDR2 SYGVKD. J was trimmed by 0 bases and V by 7 bases; bases with no gene match: 4. This CDR3 contains 14 residues. The CDR3 nucleotides read TGTGCCATCACCAGGGGGCTGATGAACACTGAAGCTTTCTTT. It yields the protein CAITRGLMNTEAFF.

This chain connects TRBV6-6 to TRBJ1-5; D gene unclear. The ends were cut back, 0 bases at V and 4 bases at J, with 7 bases in the middle. Germline assignment: CDR1 MNHNY and CDR2 SVGAGI (reference sequence). This CDR3 region has 14 residues. CDR3 sequence: CASSYSTPNQPQHF. The CDR3 DNA is TGTGCCAGCAGTTACTCGACGCCAAATCAGCCCCAGCATTTT.

This clone was counted once. This sequence joins TRBV10-1 and TRBJ2-6, with TRBD2 as a possible D gene (5 bases). V was pared by 6 bases and J by 2 bases, with 8 bases between. The CDR3 sequence is 14 residues long. Germline CDR1 is WNHNN and CDR2 is SYGVQD (reference sequence). CDR3 amino acids: CASSGETGANVLTF. In nucleotides, the CDR3 is TGCGCCAGCAGCGGGGAGACTGGGGCCAACGTCCTGACTTTC.

The V call is TRBV7-9, the J call TRBJ1-2; no definite D call. From germline, CDR1 is SEHNR and CDR2 FQNEAQ (reference sequence). The CDR3 extends over 15 amino acids. V lost 1 base and J lost 4, with 13 bases in between. CDR3 sequence (DNA): TGTGCCAGCAGCTTAGGCTCCACGCAGATCTATGGCTACACCTTC. Encoded protein: CASSLGSTQIYGYTF.